The 15 T cell receptor beta chains in this list originate from one sample, sequenced in a study of blood T cell repertoires in COVID-19. Using immunoSEQ multiplex PCR, the repertoire was profiled, and TCRdb retains in-frame clones only, with some absent. The repertoire consists of roughly 49,000 clones, with roughly 86% occurring once and the leading ten covering around 4%. The specimen was peripheral blood. The source is an elderly man with active COVID-19.

The CDR3: CASRGDSTGDMHEQYF. In DNA form, the CDR3 reads TGTGCCAGCAGGGGGGATTCGACAGGGGATATGCACGAGCAGTACTTC. The rearrangement links TRBV21-1 to TRBJ2-7; TRBD1, the D gene given by the table, was not confirmed from the DNA. TRBV21-1 has pseudogene status. There are 16 residues in the CDR3.

The gene calls are TRBV12-1 and TRBJ1-5; the table names TRBD1, a call not compared with the DNA. TRBV12-1 is a pseudogene locus. The CDR3 extends over 15 amino acids. The CDR3 loop reads CASSNRVCSNQPQHF. The CDR3 DNA follows: TGTGCCAGCAGCAACAGGGTGTGTAGCAATCAGCCCCAGCATTTT.

The CDR3 bases are TGTGCCAGCAGAGGCACAGTCGTTAACATTCAGTACTTC. It specifies CASRGTVVNIQYF. The V call is TRBV27, the J call TRBJ2-4; no clear D. This CDR3 has 13 amino acids. V lost 6 bases, J lost 7 bases, and 13 bases lay in between. The germline gives CDR1 MNHEY, CDR2 SMNVEV (reference sequence).

This clone appeared a single time. The chain combines TRBV9 with TRBJ2-2; 9 bases line up with TRBD1. Looked up from germline, CDR1 is SGDLS and CDR2 is YYNGEE. The CDR3 runs to 16 residues. The ends lost 2 bases at V and 2 bases at J; junction bases unmatched: 4. CDR3 DNA sequence: TGTGCCAGCAGCGTCACGGGACAGGGCAACACCGGGGAGCTGTTTTTT. Translating it yields CASSVTGQGNTGELFF. Full variable domain (outside the CDR3, taken from reference TRBV9 and TRBJ2-2): DSGVTQTPKHLITATGQRVTLRCSPRSGDLSVYWYQQSLDQGLQFLIQYYNGEERAKGNILERFSAQQFPDLHSELNLSSLELGDSALYFCASSVTGQGNTGELFFGEGSRLTVL.

The rearrangement joins TRBV7-2 to TRBJ2-1; TRBD2 aligns across 9 bases. Trimming took 3 bases from V and 6 from J; bases not matched to a gene: 6. Per germline, CDR1 SGHTA and CDR2 FQGNSA. This CDR3 spans 15 amino acids. CDR3 DNA sequence: TGTGCCAGCAGCTTTGCACTAGCGGGCGTCAATGAGCAGTTCTTC. Translated, it gives CASSFALAGVNEQFF.

This sequence joins TRBV30 and TRBJ1-4; D is ambiguous. V was shortened by 4 bases and J by 8 bases, with 8 bases between the two germline ends. The CDR3 is 11 residues long. Germline CDR1 reads GTSNPN; CDR2 reads SVGIG (reference sequence). In DNA, the CDR3 is TGTGCCTGGACAAACGGGGAAAAACTGTTTTTT. This sequence encodes CAWTNGEKLFF.

CDR3 loop: CASSLYGAAHSYEQYF. CDR3 DNA sequence: TGTGCCAGCAGTTTATATGGAGCGGCCCACTCCTACGAGCAGTACTTC. The J gene is TRBJ2-7, the V gene TRBV28; a weak D match, TRBD2 (5 bases). Germline values: CDR1 MDHEN, CDR2 SYDVKM. Trimming cost V 1 base and J 0 bases, with 13 bases left between them. The CDR3 spans 16 residues.

This chain links TRBV27 with TRBJ2-7; 14 bases are shared with TRBD2. The CDR3 extends over 18 amino acids. Trimming removed 5 bases from V and 4 bases from J; junction bases left unmatched: 13. Germline CDR1 and CDR2: MNHEY and SMNVEV (reference sequence). CDR3 amino acids: CASSPRTSGRPYSYEQYF. The CDR3 DNA is TGTGCCAGCAGTCCCCGGACTAGCGGGAGGCCCTACAGTTACGAGCAGTACTTC.

V gene TRBV28 combines with J gene TRBJ2-7, with 9 nucleotides matching TRBD2. J lost 4 bases, V lost 5 bases, and 9 bases had no gene match. Germline CDR1 is MDHEN and CDR2 is SYDVKM. This CDR3 is 15 amino acids long. CDR3 DNA sequence: TGTGCCAGCAGTCCGGGAGCTAGCGGGATTTACGAGCAGTACTTC. It codes for CASSPGASGIYEQYF.

This rearrangement joins TRBV24-1 to TRBJ2-5; a possible D gene is TRBD2 (5 bases). V lost 5 bases to trimming and J lost 9 bases, with 9 bases between them. Germline V gives CDR1 KGHDR, CDR2 SFDVKD. The CDR3 is 11 residues long. The CDR3 nucleotides are TGTGCCACCAGTGTTGGAGGAGCCCAGTACTTC. As protein: CATSVGGAQYF.

The rearrangement uses TRBV18 and TRBJ2-6; 8 bases fit TRBD1. The CDR3 has 16 amino acids. Germline CDR1 reads KGHSH; CDR2 reads LQKENI. V lost 3 bases and J lost 0; bases outside the gene matches: 1. The CDR3 nucleotides read TGTGCCAGCTCACCCCAGGGGGCCTCTGGGGCCAACGTCCTGACTTTC. This encodes CASSPQGASGANVLTF.

The chain joins TRBV12-3 or TRBV12-4 to TRBJ2-3; 7 bases line up with TRBD2. V gave up 4 bases and J gave up 3 bases; unmatched junction bases: 1. This CDR3 has 13 amino acids. CDR3 DNA sequence: TGTGCCAGCAGTTCCGGGAGGACAGATACGCAGTATTTT. Translating it yields CASSSGRTDTQYF.

The chain's CDR3 is CASSLWSGDQPQHF. The DNA for the CDR3 is TGTGCCAGCAGCTTATGGTCAGGGGATCAGCCCCAGCATTTT. The chain combines TRBV7-2 with TRBJ1-5, with D maybe TRBD1 (6 bases). V was trimmed by 2 bases and J by 5 bases, leaving 10 bases between them. CDR3 length equals 14 residues. From germline, CDR1 is SGHTA and CDR2 FQGNSA.

As to this clone: Mismatch with germline at one junction end may stem from a read error. The J gene is TRBJ1-1, the V gene TRBV18, with D possibly matching TRBD1 (5 bases). Germline CDR1 reads KGHSH; CDR2 reads LQKENI. The CDR3 runs to 13 residues. The CDR3 reads CASSPGLNTEAFF. The CDR3 DNA reads as TGTGCCAGCTCACCGGGACTGAATACTGAAGCTTTCTTT. Full variable domain (remainder filled in from reference TRBV18 and TRBJ1-1): NAGVMQNPRHLVRRRGQEARLRCSPMKGHSHVYWYRQLPEEGLKFMVYLQKENIIDESGMPKERFSAEFPKEGPSILRIQQVVRGDSAAYFCASSPGLNTEAFFGQGTRLTVV.

The V and J genes are TRBV27 and TRBJ2-1; D possibly corresponds to TRBD2 (8 bases). Deletions cut 3 bases from V and 5 bases from J, with 32 bases between. There are 21 residues in the CDR3. Germline assignment: CDR1 MNHEY and CDR2 SMNVEV (reference sequence). The CDR3: CASSFGTVKKPGLDVNNEQFF. CDR3 in DNA: TGTGCCAGCAGTTTTGGGACAGTAAAGAAACCGGGACTAGATGTTAACAATGAGCAGTTCTTC.